This T cell receptor (beta chain) is from a study of long-term antiretroviral therapy in people with HIV. Study-level background: Collection of the earliest samples took place about a decade ahead of the 2015 immediate-ART recommendation.

Looked up from germline, CDR1 is MDHEN and CDR2 is SYDVKM. The CDR3 spans 13 residues. The ends were cut back, 6 bases at V and 1 base at J, with 7 bases in the middle. Investigators performed immunoSEQ version v3.0 at survey level. The method was immunoSEQ multiplex PCR; TCRdb's version includes in-frame clones alone and lacks a portion of them. The sample holds more than 30,000 clones; 75% to 85% are singletons and the top ten take approximately 3.2%. Study results and limitations: Repertoires in HIV (unlike those of controls) had narrower CDR3 length ranges.

Of note for this clone: Its target is unknown.

The sample in question was unsorted PBMCs, obtained 1.9 years after starting antiretroviral therapy. The receptor was isolated from a man between 18 and 35 years old with HIV. J is TRBJ2-1 and V is TRBV28; D not certain. The CDR3 DNA reads as TGTGCCAGCAGGTTACAGTCCTACAATGAGCAGTTCTTC. This codes for CASRLQSYNEQFF. The full variable domain, in which reference TRBV28 and TRBJ2-1 provide the parts outside the CDR3, is DVKVTQSSRYLVKRTGEKVFLECVQDMDHENMFWYRQDPGLGLRLIYFSYDVKMKEKGDIPEGYSVSREKKERFSLILESASTNQTSMYLCASRLQSYNEQFFGPGTRLTVL.